The present T cell receptor beta chain was sequenced within a study of T cell responses to AZD1222 COVID-19 vaccine (dated by TCRdb to the early 2020s). Study-wide context: AZD1222 recipients with second doses at about 4 weeks or about 12 weeks were pooled, because spike-specific TCR depth and breadth did not differ between schedules. A total of roughly 240 trial participants underwent TCR sequencing, of whom about 210 received two doses of AZD1222 and about 26 received two doses of the MenACWY control vaccine. Trial participants were enrolled into age subgroups of 18-55, 56-69 and 70-plus years, which contained around 140, 26 and 57 TCR-sequenced participants, respectively. What the research found in general, with its limitations: Vaccine-associated CD4 TCRs spanned the whole spike protein, with dominant responses in regions 160-218 and 743-854. Most participants were white British and females outnumbered males, and the authors suggested that clonal diversity may have been underestimated. The 56-69-year group was small, and its depth increase did not reach significance, likely because of low power. Because no samples from the day 14 peak response were available, repertoires could be characterized only after the peak T cell response. Conclusions about previously exposed vaccinees are limited, since just 5 or 6 AZD1222 recipients were seropositive for SARS-CoV-2 at baseline. Spike-specific TCR breadth and depth rose significantly after two AZD1222 doses compared with day 0 and with MenACWY recipients. Epitopes outside the regions mutated in the B.1.351 and B.1.1.7 variants were reportedly recognized by nearly half of the unique spike-specific TCRs.

About this clone itself: What antigen it recognizes has not been identified. The input lacks base qualities; no much larger clone sits a single base away.

The CDR3 regions of human TCRbeta chains were subjected to immunosequencing. As for how the authors treated the data: Repertoire TCRs were checked for matches against a reference library of SARS-CoV-2-specific TCRs that had been generated using the MIRA antigen-specificity platform. Breadth meant the fraction of unique TCRs that were SARS-CoV-2-associated, whereas depth meant the fraction of total T cells that were SARS-CoV-2-associated. Using the MIRA data, every spike-specific TCR was mapped to the spike region that the TCR reacted to and assigned to either a CD4 or a CD8 class. Log10-transformed breadth and depth values were compared by one-way ANOVA with Sidak's multiple comparisons tests. The table comes from immuneACCESS by way of TCRdb, which keeps in-frame sequences with V and J called. Part of the clones is missing from these tables; in studies checked, under half for an unresolved V gene and the rest for unknown reasons. The V and J calls and clone size are taken from that table; D and trimming were inferred from the DNA. This sample holds about 160,000 clones; less than 95% were observed only once. The ten biggest clones cover about 4.2% of the sample.

The intended sense of this specimen's time point label: baseline before first vaccination. Samples from vaccinated people were obtained from the UK trials COV001 and COV002, which included a single-blind randomized controlled phase 2/3 trial of AZD1222 (ChAdOx1 nCoV-19) in healthy adults. For TCRbeta chain sequencing, PBMC samples were collected from trial participants at day 0 and at day 28 after the second dose. The receptor was isolated from an adult in good health. This specimen was peripheral blood, taken on day 0 of AZD1222 vaccination.

The CDR3 reads CASSPFGTSGRDTGELFF. In nucleotides, the sequence is TGTGCCAGCAGCCCCTTCGGGACTAGCGGGAGGGACACCGGGGAGCTGTTTTTT. The chain is made from TRBV5-4 and TRBJ2-2; a stretch of 16 junction bases matches TRBD2. From the cysteine through the phenylalanine, the CDR3 covers 18 amino acids. This entry keeps only the CDR3 DNA: 54 bases, framed from base 1. The germline V gene (reference sequence) supplies CDR1 SGHNT and CDR2 YYREEE. V has 4 bases trimmed and J has 3 bases trimmed; junction bases matching no gene number 6.